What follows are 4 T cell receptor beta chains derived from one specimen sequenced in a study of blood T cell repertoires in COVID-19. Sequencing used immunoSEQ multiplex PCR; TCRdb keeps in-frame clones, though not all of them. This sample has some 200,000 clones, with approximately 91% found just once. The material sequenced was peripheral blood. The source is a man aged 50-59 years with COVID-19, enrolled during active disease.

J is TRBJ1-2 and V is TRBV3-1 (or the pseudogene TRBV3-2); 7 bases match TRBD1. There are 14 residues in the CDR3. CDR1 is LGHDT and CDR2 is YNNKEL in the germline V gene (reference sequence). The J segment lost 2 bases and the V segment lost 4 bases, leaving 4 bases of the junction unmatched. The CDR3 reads CASSRDRTNYGYTF. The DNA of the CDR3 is TGTGCCAGCAGCCGGGACAGAACGAACTATGGCTACACCTTC.

As DNA, the CDR3 is TGTGCCATCAGTGAGGGGCCCGGATTCCCCCAGCATTTT. Residues: CAISEGPGFPQHF. This chain joins TRBV10-3 and TRBJ1-5; D uncertain. Trimming removed 2 bases from V and 10 bases from J, with 12 bases in between. There are 13 residues in the CDR3. In germline, CDR1 is ENHRY, CDR2 SYGVKD.

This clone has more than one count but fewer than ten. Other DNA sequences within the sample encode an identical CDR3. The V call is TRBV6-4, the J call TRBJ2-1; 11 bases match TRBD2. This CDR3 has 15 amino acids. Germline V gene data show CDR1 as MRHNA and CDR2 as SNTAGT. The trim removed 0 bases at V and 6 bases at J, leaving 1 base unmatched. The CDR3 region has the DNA TGTGCCAGCAGTGACTCTAGCGGGGGGGCCAATGAGCAGTTCTTC. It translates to CASSDSSGGANEQFF.

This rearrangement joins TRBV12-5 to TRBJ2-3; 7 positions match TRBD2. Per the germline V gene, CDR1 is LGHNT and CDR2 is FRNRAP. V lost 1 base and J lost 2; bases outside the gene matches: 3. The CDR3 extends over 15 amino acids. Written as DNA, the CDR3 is TGTGCTAGTGGTTTGGGTGGACTAGACACAGATACGCAGTATTTT. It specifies CASGLGGLDTDTQYF. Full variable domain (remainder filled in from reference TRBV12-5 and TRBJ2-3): DARVTQTPRHKVTEMGQEVTMRCQPILGHNTVFWYRQTMMQGLELLAYFRNRAPLDDSGMPKDRFSAEMPDATLATLKIQPSEPRDSAVYFCASGLGGLDTDTQYFGPGTRLTVL.